This TCR beta chain was captured in a study of stem cell transplantation in POMP-related autoinflammatory disease. Data came from immunoSEQ multiplex PCR; TCRdb stores just in-frame clones and leaves some out. The data hold tens of thousands of clones, with roughly 91% observed a single time. Trimming removed 6 bases from V and 8 bases from J, with 14 bases in between. Germline CDR1 reads MDHEN; CDR2 reads SYDVKM. The CDR3 is made up of 13 amino acids. The TCR sequence derives from a human patient with POMP-related autoinflammation and immune dysregulation (PRAID). A share of the T cells may be of graft donor origin. The material sequenced was CD4+ T cells from PBMCs, taken after stem cell transplantation. This rearrangement joins TRBV28 to TRBJ1-3, with TRBD1 as a possible D gene (6 bases). CDR3 DNA: TGTGCCAGCAGGCTCTGGGGACAAGACACCATATATTTT. Translated, it gives CASRLWGQDTIYF.